The 22 T cell receptor beta chains below come from one sample, sequenced in a study of beta chain features in type 1 diabetes. Their cognate antigens are unknown. Study conclusions and caveats: Type 1 diabetes patients showed a moderate but significant shortening of TCRB CDR3s in all four CD4+ subsets.

Expressed TCRB transcripts were sequenced because the entire RNA isolate underwent reverse transcription. Using immunoSEQ multiplex PCR, the repertoire was profiled, and TCRdb retains in-frame clones only, with some absent. The sample includes hundreds of thousands of clones, about 14% seen only once; the top ten take 0.035% to 0.045%. Sequenced input: naive CD4+ T cells from blood. Receptors were obtained from a man younger than 35 with type 1 diabetes.

This clone was recorded a few times. The chain employs TRBV29-1 and TRBJ2-7; D not certain. The CDR3 totals 14 residues. Germline V lookup: CDR1 SQVTM, CDR2 ANQGSEA. Trimming stripped 6 bases from V and 7 bases from J, with 22 bases between. The CDR3, as DNA: TGCAGCGTCGCCCCCAGGCCGGCGGCGAGGGAGCAGTACTTC. Translating it yields CSVAPRPAAREQYF.

This clone showed up just a few times. V usage is TRBV7-2 and J usage is TRBJ2-2; D uncertain. V was shortened by 0 bases and J by 6 bases, with 5 bases between the two germline ends. Germline CDR1 is SGHTA and CDR2 is FQGNSA. The CDR3 is 13 residues long. In DNA, the CDR3 is TGTGCCAGCAGCTTAGCCAATGCCGGGGAGCTGTTTTTT. This codes for CASSLANAGELFF.

The gene calls are TRBV6-6 and TRBJ2-3, with D possibly being TRBD2 (6 bases). The CDR3 covers 15 residues. The germline V and J ends were trimmed by 4 bases and 2 bases, with 13 bases remaining between them. Germline V gene data show CDR1 as MNHNY and CDR2 as SVGAGI (reference sequence). The chain's CDR3 is CASSLGRGLTDTQYF. DNA for the CDR3: TGTGCCAGCAGTTTAGGGCGGGGACTCACAGATACGCAGTATTTT.

The chain joins TRBV7-2 to TRBJ2-7; TRBD2 matches 9 bases. Germline trimming cut 1 base from V and 9 bases from J; bases unmatched to any gene: 13. Germline assignment: CDR1 SGHTA and CDR2 FQGNSA. The CDR3 is made up of 16 amino acids. CDR3 sequence: CASSLDWSGGTAGQYF. For the CDR3, the DNA is TGTGCCAGCAGCTTAGATTGGAGCGGGGGGACCGCAGGGCAGTACTTC.

The chain's CDR3 is CASSSVFSGNTIYF. The DNA for the CDR3 is TGTGCCAGCAGCTCCGTCTTCTCTGGAAACACCATATATTTT. The chain carries TRBV7-9 and TRBJ1-3, with D unresolved. Germline values: CDR1 SEHNR, CDR2 FQNEAQ (reference sequence). The ends were cut back, 4 bases at V and 0 bases at J, with 7 bases in the middle. CDR3 length: 14 amino acids.

This clone was seen more than once but under ten times. The rearrangement links TRBV6-6 to TRBJ1-6; TRBD1 might be the D (5 bases). V shed 7 bases and J shed 3 bases, with 16 bases lying between them. CDR1 MNHNY and CDR2 SVGAGI come from the germline V gene (reference sequence). The CDR3 has 16 residues. CDR3 region: CASTRGIGGYNSPLHF. The CDR3 nucleotides are TGTGCCAGCACCCGGGGTATTGGGGGCTATAATTCACCCCTCCACTTT.

This clone was detected only a few times. The V call is TRBV28, the J call TRBJ1-2; no clear D. The V end was cut by 7 bases, the J end by 0 bases, with 15 bases between. Germline values: CDR1 MDHEN, CDR2 SYDVKM. This CDR3 has 15 residues. The CDR3 loop is CASTSSRGSNYGYTF. In DNA form, the CDR3 reads TGTGCCAGCACTTCATCCCGGGGTTCTAACTATGGCTACACCTTC.

This clone was counted a few times. V usage is TRBV4-3 and J usage is TRBJ2-7; no firm D call. Trimming shortened V by 0 bases and J by 0 bases, and 9 bases separated the two germline ends. The CDR3 runs to 15 residues. Per the germline V gene, CDR1 is LGHNA and CDR2 is YSLEER. The CDR3 sequence is CASSQDFSSSYEQYF. As DNA, the CDR3 is TGCGCCAGCAGCCAAGATTTCTCGAGCTCCTACGAGCAGTACTTC.

In the case of this clone: This sample includes further DNA sequences coding for the same CDR3. The chain recombines TRBV25-1 with TRBJ1-1, with a tentative D call TRBD1 (6 bases). Germline V lookup: CDR1 MGHDK, CDR2 SYGVNS. The V gene lost 1 base and the J gene lost 8 bases, with 14 bases spanning the gap. This CDR3 has 14 amino acids. CDR3 region: CASSELGAISEAFF. CDR3 DNA: TGTGCCAGCAGTGAATTGGGGGCCATTTCCGAAGCTTTCTTT.

The chain joins TRBV5-6 to TRBJ1-1; tentatively, D is TRBD1 (5 bases). The CDR3 runs to 14 residues. CDR1 and CDR2 (germline): SGHDT, YYEEEE. Trimming removed 4 bases from V and 1 base from J, with 11 bases in between. The CDR3 DNA is TGTGCCAGCAGCCTACTCGACAGGAACACTGAAGCTTTCTTT. It is translated as CASSLLDRNTEAFF.

CDR3: CASRMTGGYADTQYF. The CDR3 nucleotides read TGTGCCAGCAGAATGACAGGGGGCTATGCAGATACGCAGTATTTT. The chain combines TRBV7-9 with TRBJ2-3; 10 bases fit TRBD1. The CDR3 is 15 residues long. Germline values: CDR1 SEHNR, CDR2 FQNEAQ (reference sequence). J gave up 4 bases and V 6 bases, and 7 bases lay outside the gene matches.

Only a few counts were recorded for this clone. In DNA form, the CDR3 reads TGTGCCAGCAGCCAGTTCCGGGGGGTAGGAGAGACCCAGTACTTC. It codes for CASSQFRGVGETQYF. This chain joins TRBV14 and TRBJ2-5; 7 bases agree with TRBD2. After removal of 3 bases from V and 4 bases from J, the junction contained 8 bases not matched to a gene. This CDR3 comprises 15 residues. CDR1 and CDR2 (germline): SGHDN, FVKESK.

This chain links TRBV18 with TRBJ2-7, with TRBD1 identical over 8 bases. The V gene end was trimmed by 8 bases and the J gene end by 0 bases; junction bases not matched to a gene: 3. The germline V gene has CDR1 KGHSH and CDR2 LQKENI. The CDR3 covers 13 residues. This CDR3 reads CASPGQVSYEQYF. CDR3 in DNA: TGTGCCAGCCCGGGACAGGTCTCCTACGAGCAGTACTTC.

This clone was seen more than once but under ten times. The chain uses TRBV7-9 and TRBJ2-3; 13 bases map to TRBD2. J was trimmed by 0 bases and V by 5 bases; bases with no gene match: 8. CDR1 and CDR2 (germline): SEHNR, FQNEAQ (reference sequence). The CDR3 spans 18 residues. The CDR3 protein is CASSQGLAGAESTDTQYF. DNA of the CDR3: TGTGCCAGCAGCCAAGGACTAGCGGGAGCCGAGAGCACAGATACGCAGTATTTT.

This sequence joins TRBV7-9 and TRBJ1-6; 12 positions match TRBD1. CDR1 is SEHNR and CDR2 is FQNEAQ in the germline V gene (reference sequence). This CDR3 has 15 residues. J was trimmed by 7 bases and V by 5 bases; bases with no gene match: 3. This CDR3 is CASSPGTGGNSPLHF. The CDR3 bases are TGTGCCAGCAGCCCCGGGACAGGGGGCAATTCACCCCTCCACTTT.

The chain links TRBV7-2 to TRBJ2-6; no definite D call. This CDR3 comprises 13 residues. Trimming left V 7 bases short and J 4 bases short, with 8 bases between. Germline CDR1 is SGHTA and CDR2 is FQGNSA. The CDR3 is CASNLGGANVLTF. CDR3 coding DNA: TGTGCCAGCAACCTCGGAGGGGCCAACGTCCTGACTTTC.

This clone has only a few counts. This chain uses TRBV30 with TRBJ1-2; D gene unclear. The CDR3 totals 14 residues. CDR1 is GTSNPN, CDR2 SVGIG, per germline (reference sequence). Trimming cost V 4 bases and J 6 bases, with 18 bases left between them. This chain's CDR3 is CAWNQDRLGHGYTF. The CDR3 DNA is TGTGCCTGGAATCAAGACCGCCTCGGCCATGGCTACACCTTC.

The V gene is TRBV7-6, the J gene TRBJ2-7, with 8 bases lining up with TRBD1. After removal of 4 bases from V and 1 base from J, the junction contained 9 bases not matched to a gene. There are 16 residues in the CDR3. Germline assignment: CDR1 SGHVS and CDR2 FNYEAQ. The CDR3: CASSSIGGTGSYEQYF. The CDR3 DNA sequence: TGTGCCAGCAGCTCAATTGGAGGGACAGGTTCCTACGAGCAGTACTTC.

This chain joins TRBV30 and TRBJ1-6; D is possibly TRBD1 (5 bases). Trimming took 3 bases from V and 7 from J, leaving 16 bases between them. The CDR3 covers 15 residues. Germline V gene sequence: CDR1 GTSNPN, CDR2 SVGIG (reference sequence). CDR3 coding DNA: TGTGCCTGGAGGGGCCCAGGGAACAGAAATTCACCCCTCCACTTT. It translates to CAWRGPGNRNSPLHF. The full variable domain, in which reference TRBV30 and TRBJ1-6 provide the parts outside the CDR3, is SQTIHQWPATLVQPVGSPLSLECTVEGTSNPNLYWYRQAAGRGLQLLFYSVGIGQISSEVPQNLSASRPQDRQFILSSKKLLLSDSGFYLCAWRGPGNRNSPLHFGNGTRLTVT.

The V and J genes are TRBV15 and TRBJ2-3, with unresolved D. Trimming pared 1 base from V and 3 bases from J, leaving 14 bases between. This CDR3 contains 16 residues. Germline loops: CDR1 LNHNV, CDR2 YYDKDF (reference sequence). The CDR3 is CATSRVVGSATDTQYF. The DNA for the CDR3 is TGTGCCACCAGCAGAGTGGTCGGGTCCGCGACAGATACGCAGTATTTT.

This clone was seen only a few times. The chain has TRBV11-2 and TRBJ2-1, with TRBD2 identical over 7 bases. This CDR3 is 15 amino acids long. Trimming at V came to 4 bases and at J to 5 bases, leaving 8 bases not matched to a gene. The germline V gene encodes CDR1 SGHAT and CDR2 FQNNGV. The CDR3 DNA sequence: TGTGCCAGCAGCTCCACCGGGACTATGCACAATGAGCAGTTCTTC. It codes for CASSSTGTMHNEQFF.

The chain is built from TRBV15 and TRBJ2-2, with D perhaps TRBD1 (6 bases). Germline V gives CDR1 LNHNV, CDR2 YYDKDF (reference sequence). V dropped 1 base and J dropped 0 bases, with 6 bases sitting between them. This CDR3 has 15 amino acids. The CDR3 spells CATSRGTANTGELFF. CDR3 bases: TGTGCCACCAGCAGAGGGACAGCGAACACCGGGGAGCTGTTTTTT.